This T cell receptor beta chain was captured by sequencing in a study of blood T cells in healthy people across ages (dated by TCRdb to the mid-2010s). The study in broad terms: In model experiments, template switching captured roughly one uniquely barcoded TCR beta cDNA molecule for every two T cells. To track age-related changes in TCR beta repertoire diversity, the study relied on deep sequencing normalized with unique cDNA molecular identifiers. Donors were grouped into four age groups: young (average roughly 17 years), middle-aged (roughly 40), aged (around 60) and long-lived (roughly 80). Donors of different ages were randomly distributed across sequencing lanes to avoid experimental bias. Using the same blood draw, the study looked at two additional independent replicas of 1 million unique cDNA reads for two donors, one aged 18 to 30 and the other aged 80 or older. Paper-wide results and their limitations: As age increased, observed TCR beta diversity per million T cells dropped in a roughly linear way, and a significant reduction was already evident by age 40. Estimates of total diversity from one million sequenced T cells were regarded as lower bounds and underestimates. Observed TCR beta diversity correlated strongly with the percentage of naive T cells measured by flow cytometry. Compared with the aged group, more naive CD4+ T cells, fewer expanded clones and increased TCR diversity were shown by the long-lived group, suggesting age selection. Bulk unsorted PBMC profiling prevented conclusive comparison of naive and antigen-experienced compartments. Donor CMV infection status was unknown, potentially confounding age-related changes in expanded clonotypes.

In this sample, this clonotype turned up a few times. This clone's antigen is unknown. Base quality data are lacking; no much larger clone is found one base away. The library was made by 5' RACE. TCRdb records Illumina HiSeq 2500 as the sequencer. The second PCR ran for roughly 7 to 11 cycles and used a J-beta primer mix along with a sample-barcoded 5' primer. Each TCR beta cDNA molecule received a unique molecular identifier from a template-switch 5' adaptor carrying 12 random nucleotides. At least 2.5 million CDR3-containing paired-end reads were obtained from each sample. All of the RNA was converted into first-strand cDNA using the Mint cDNA synthesis kit, with a TRBC-specific oligonucleotide serving as the primer. All cDNA was treated with uracil-DNA glycosylase and then went through a first 18-cycle PCR with the universal primers M1SS and BC2_uni_R. In the original analysis: Each sample was normalized by randomly selecting 1 million high-quality reads, each carrying a distinct molecular identifier. Reads with shared molecular identifiers were discarded instead of being binned into consensus sequences. MiTCR, with a Q25 quality threshold and the strictest error-elimination algorithm, was used for CDR3 identification, clonotype clustering and error correction. A nonparametric unseen species model with Euler transformation was used to estimate lower-bound total TCR beta diversity. TCRdb reanalyzed the raw reads on its own, using fastp at Q25 for trimming and MiXCR for clone calling, and kept in-frame beta chains. Entries are consolidated by CDR3 protein sequence, retaining the most common genes and DNA. The V and J calls were determined by TCRdb, not by the authors. The sample contains 1.5 million to 2 million distinct CDR3 sequences, 28% of them found a single time. The ten top clones hold around 7.7% of the sample.

The roughly 39 donors, aged about 6 to 95 years, were systemically healthy Caucasian individuals from Russia. Around 10 milliliters of peripheral blood were collected from each donor into EDTA-treated Vacutainer tubes. PBMCs were isolated by Ficoll-Paque density-gradient centrifugation, with at least 7 million obtained per sample. Trizol reagent was used to extract total RNA from the PBMCs, yielding at least 6 micrograms per sample. For every donor, flow cytometry on a PBMC aliquot measured the percentage of naive CD45RAhigh/CD27high T cells. Trimming removed 5 bases from V and 6 bases from J; the gene matches leave 12 bases unexplained. Inclusive of the bounding cysteine and phenylalanine, the CDR3 is 15 residues long. The read is trimmed to its CDR3 DNA, 45 bases read in frame from base 1. CDR1 and CDR2 are drawn from the germline V gene (reference sequence): SGHNT, YYREEE.

This TCR was recovered from a woman aged 30 to 39 in good health. Input material: blood. The rearranged chain carries TRBV5-4 and TRBJ2-3, and TRBD2 aligns with 7 junction nucleotides. The DNA reads as follows: TGTGCCAGCAGGGGTCTCGCGGGGGAGACGGATACGCAGTATTTT. This yields the protein CASRGLAGETDTQYF.